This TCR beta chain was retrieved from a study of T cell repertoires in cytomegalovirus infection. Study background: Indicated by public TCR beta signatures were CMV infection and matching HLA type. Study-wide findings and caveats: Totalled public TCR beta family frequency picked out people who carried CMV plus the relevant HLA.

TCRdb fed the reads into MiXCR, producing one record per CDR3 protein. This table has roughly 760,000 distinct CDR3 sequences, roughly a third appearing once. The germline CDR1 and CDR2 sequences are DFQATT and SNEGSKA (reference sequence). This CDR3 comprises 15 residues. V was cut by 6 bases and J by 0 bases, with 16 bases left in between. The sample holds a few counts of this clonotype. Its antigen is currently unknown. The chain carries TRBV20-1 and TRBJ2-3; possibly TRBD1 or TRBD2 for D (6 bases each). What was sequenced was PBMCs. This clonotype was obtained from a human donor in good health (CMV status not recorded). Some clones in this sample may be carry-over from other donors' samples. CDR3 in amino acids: CSAGARAGSTDTQYF. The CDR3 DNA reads TGCAGTGCGGGGGCTCGTGCGGGAAGCACAGATACGCAGTATTTT.